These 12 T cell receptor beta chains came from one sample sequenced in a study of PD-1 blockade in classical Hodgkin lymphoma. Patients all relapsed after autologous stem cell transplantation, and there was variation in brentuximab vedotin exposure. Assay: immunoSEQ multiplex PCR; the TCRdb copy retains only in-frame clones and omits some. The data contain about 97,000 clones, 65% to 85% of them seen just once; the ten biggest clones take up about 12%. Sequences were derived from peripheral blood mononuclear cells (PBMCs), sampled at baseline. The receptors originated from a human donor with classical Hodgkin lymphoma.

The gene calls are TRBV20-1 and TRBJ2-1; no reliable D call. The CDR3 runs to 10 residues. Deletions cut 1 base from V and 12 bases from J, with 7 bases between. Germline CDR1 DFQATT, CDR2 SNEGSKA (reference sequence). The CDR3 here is CSARGCLQFF. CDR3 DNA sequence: TGCAGTGCTAGAGGGTGTCTGCAGTTCTTC.

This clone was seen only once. CDR3 sequence reads: CAWSAGGQRPNYGYTF. DNA for the CDR3: TGTGCCTGGAGTGCGGGGGGGCAGAGGCCTAACTATGGCTACACCTTC. The chain is built from TRBV30 and TRBJ1-2; D may be TRBD1 (6 bases). Germline V gene lookup returns CDR1 GTSNPN and CDR2 SVGIG (reference sequence). The ends were cut back, 1 base at V and 0 bases at J, with 15 bases in the middle. The CDR3 is 16 amino acids.

CDR3 protein: CAWSVWGVPNEKLFF. The CDR3 nucleotides are TGTGCCTGGAGTGTATGGGGGGTGCCTAATGAAAAACTGTTTTTT. This chain joins TRBV30 and TRBJ1-4; perhaps TRBD1 as D (5 bases). The V gene's germline CDR1 is GTSNPN and CDR2 SVGIG (reference sequence). V was cut by 0 bases and J by 3 bases, with 11 bases left in between. This CDR3 contains 15 residues.

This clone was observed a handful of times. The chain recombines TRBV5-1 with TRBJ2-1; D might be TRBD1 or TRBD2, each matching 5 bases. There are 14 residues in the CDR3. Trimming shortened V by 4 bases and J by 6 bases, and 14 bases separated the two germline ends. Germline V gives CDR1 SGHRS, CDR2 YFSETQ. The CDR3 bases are TGCGCCAGCAGCCCGGGACCACCTTCCAATGAGCAGTTCTTC. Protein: CASSPGPPSNEQFF.

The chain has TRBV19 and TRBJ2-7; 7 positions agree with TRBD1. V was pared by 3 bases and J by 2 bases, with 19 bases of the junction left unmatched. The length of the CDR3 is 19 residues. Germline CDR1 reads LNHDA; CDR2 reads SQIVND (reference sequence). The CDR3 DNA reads TGTGCCAGTAGTATCGAGAGGGGGCCCGCGGGTGGAAGACCCTACGAGCAGTACTTC. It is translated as CASSIERGPAGGRPYEQYF.

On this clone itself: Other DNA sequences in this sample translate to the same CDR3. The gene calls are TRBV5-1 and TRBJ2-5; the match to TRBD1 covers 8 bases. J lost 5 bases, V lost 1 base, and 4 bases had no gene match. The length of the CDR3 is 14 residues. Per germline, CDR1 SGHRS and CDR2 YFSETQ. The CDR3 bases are TGCGCCAGCAGCTTGTCGACAGGGGAGGAGACCCAGTACTTC. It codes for CASSLSTGEETQYF.

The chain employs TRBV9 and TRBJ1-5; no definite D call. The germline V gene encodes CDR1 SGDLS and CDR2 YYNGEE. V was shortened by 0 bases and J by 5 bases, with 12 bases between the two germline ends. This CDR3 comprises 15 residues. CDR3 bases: TGTGCCAGCAGCGTAGATACAGACAATTATCAGCCCCAGCATTTT. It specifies CASSVDTDNYQPQHF.

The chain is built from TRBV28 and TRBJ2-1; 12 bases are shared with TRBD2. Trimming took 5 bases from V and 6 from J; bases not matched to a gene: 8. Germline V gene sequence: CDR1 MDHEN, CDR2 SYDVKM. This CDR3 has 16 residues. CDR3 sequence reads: CASSEQTSGSGNEQFF. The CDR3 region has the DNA TGTGCCAGCAGTGAGCAGACTAGCGGGAGTGGCAATGAGCAGTTCTTC.

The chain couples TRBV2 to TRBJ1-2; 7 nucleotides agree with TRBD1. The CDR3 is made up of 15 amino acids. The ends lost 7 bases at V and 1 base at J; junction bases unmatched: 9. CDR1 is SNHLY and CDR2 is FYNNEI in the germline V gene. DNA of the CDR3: TGTGCCAGCATCATCGCGGGACAGAATAACTATGGCTACACCTTC. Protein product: CASIIAGQNNYGYTF.

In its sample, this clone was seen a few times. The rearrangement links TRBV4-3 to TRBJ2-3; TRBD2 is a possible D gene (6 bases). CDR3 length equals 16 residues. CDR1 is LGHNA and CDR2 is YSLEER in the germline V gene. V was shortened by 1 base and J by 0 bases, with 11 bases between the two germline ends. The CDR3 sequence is CASSQAASASTDTQYF. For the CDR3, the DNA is TGCGCCAGCAGCCAAGCCGCTAGCGCTAGCACAGATACGCAGTATTTT.

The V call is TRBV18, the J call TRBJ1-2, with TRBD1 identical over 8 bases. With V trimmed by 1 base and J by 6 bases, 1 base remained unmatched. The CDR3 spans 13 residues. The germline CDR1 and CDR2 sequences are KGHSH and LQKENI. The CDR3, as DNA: TGTGCCAGCTCACCACTGGACAGGGATGGCTACACCTTC. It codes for CASSPLDRDGYTF.

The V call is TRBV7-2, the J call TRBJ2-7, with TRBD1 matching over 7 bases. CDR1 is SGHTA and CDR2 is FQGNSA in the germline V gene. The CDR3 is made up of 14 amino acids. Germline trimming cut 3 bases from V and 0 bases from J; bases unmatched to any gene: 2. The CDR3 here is CASSFDRVSYEQYF. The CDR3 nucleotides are TGTGCCAGCAGCTTCGACAGGGTCTCCTACGAGCAGTACTTC. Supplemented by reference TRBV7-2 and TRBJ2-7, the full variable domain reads GAGVSQSPSNKVTEKGKDVELRCDPISGHTALYWYRQSLGQGLEFLIYFQGNSAPDKSGLPSDRFSAERTGGSVSTLTIQRTQQEDSAVYLCASSFDRVSYEQYFGPGTRLTVT.